This TCR beta chain emerged from a study of cytomegalovirus exposure and HLA in healthy donors. Overall study results and limits: Analyses of presence/absence relied on an assumption of roughly uniform sequencing depth across donors. Later, TCR association rates were found to vary by HLA locus, highest for DRB1 and lowest for HLA-C.

Points on this clone: Its antigen is unknown.

V lost 4 bases, J lost 4 bases, and 5 bases stayed unmatched. In germline, CDR1 is KGHSH, CDR2 LQKENI. The CDR3 is 16 residues long. Researchers ran the PCR with 60 Vbeta and 13 Jbeta primers. The data were produced by immunoSEQ multiplex PCR, yet TCRdb's version contains in-frame clones alone and is incomplete. The data hold around 250,000 clones, with around nine tenths observed a single time. The TCR sequence derives from a girl aged 2-10 years in good health and CMV-seronegative. The specimen was PBMCs. This chain links TRBV18 with TRBJ2-1, with 12 bases aligning to TRBD2. The CDR3 region has the DNA TGTGCCAGCTCACAAACAGGGACTAGCGGGTACAATGAGCAGTTCTTC. It encodes CASSQTGTSGYNEQFF.